This T cell receptor beta chain was captured in a study of T cell responses to AZD1222 COVID-19 vaccine. Notes on the study in general: Spike was spanned by vaccine-associated CD4 TCRs, which were dominant at 160-218 and 743-854.

Sequencing was performed with immunoSEQ multiplex PCR; in TCRdb, only in-frame clones are kept and a portion is missing. The repertoire holds 150,000 or so clones, with about 91% as singletons. Regarding this clone: The antigen is undetermined.

V was pared by 2 bases and J by 5 bases, with 5 bases of the junction left unmatched. The CDR3 spans 14 residues. The germline V gene encodes CDR1 SEHNR and CDR2 FQNEAQ (reference sequence). This rearrangement joins TRBV7-9 to TRBJ2-7; 8 bases agree with TRBD1. The sequenced sample was peripheral blood, obtained 28 days after the second AZD1222 dose. This clonotype originated in an adult who received the AZD1222 COVID-19 vaccine. CDR3 region: CASSLNAGGNEQYF. In DNA form, the CDR3 reads TGTGCCAGCAGCTTAAACGCAGGGGGCAACGAGCAGTACTTC.